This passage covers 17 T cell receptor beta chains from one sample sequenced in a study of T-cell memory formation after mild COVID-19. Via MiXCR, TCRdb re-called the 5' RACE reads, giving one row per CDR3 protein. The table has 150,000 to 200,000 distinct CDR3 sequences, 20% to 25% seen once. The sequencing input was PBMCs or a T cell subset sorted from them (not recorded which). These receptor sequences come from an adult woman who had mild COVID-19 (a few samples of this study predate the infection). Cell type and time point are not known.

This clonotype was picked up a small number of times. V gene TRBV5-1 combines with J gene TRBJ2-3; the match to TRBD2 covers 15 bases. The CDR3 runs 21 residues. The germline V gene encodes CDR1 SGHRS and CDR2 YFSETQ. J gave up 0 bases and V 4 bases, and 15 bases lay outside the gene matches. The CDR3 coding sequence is TGCGCCAGCAGCCCATGGGGACTAGCGGGGGGAACCCGAACTAGCACAGATACGCAGTATTTT. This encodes CASSPWGLAGGTRTSTDTQYF.

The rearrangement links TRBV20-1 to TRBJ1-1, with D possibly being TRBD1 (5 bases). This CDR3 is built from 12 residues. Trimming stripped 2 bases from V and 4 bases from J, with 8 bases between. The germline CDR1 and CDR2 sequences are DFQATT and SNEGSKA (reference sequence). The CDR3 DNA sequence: TGCAGTGCTAGACCTGGGGGCACTGAAGCTTTCTTT. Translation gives CSARPGGTEAFF.

CDR3 in DNA: TGCGCCAGCAGCCTTCAATTTACCGGGGAGCTGTTTTTT. Protein: CASSLQFTGELFF. The V call is TRBV4-1, the J call TRBJ2-2, with unresolved D. This CDR3 has 13 amino acids. Trimming cost V 4 bases and J 5 bases, with 8 bases left between them. Germline V lookup: CDR1 MGHRA, CDR2 YSYEKL.

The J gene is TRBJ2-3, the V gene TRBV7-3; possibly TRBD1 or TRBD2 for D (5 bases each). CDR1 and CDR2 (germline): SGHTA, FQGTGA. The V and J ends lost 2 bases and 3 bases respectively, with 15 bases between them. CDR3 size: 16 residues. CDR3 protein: CASSLWGISKTDTQYF. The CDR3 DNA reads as TGTGCCAGCAGCTTATGGGGGATATCCAAAACAGATACGCAGTATTTT.

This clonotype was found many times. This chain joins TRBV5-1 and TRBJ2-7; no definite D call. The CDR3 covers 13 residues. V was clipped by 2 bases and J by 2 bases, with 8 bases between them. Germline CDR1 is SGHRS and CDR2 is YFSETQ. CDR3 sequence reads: CASSFGQPYEQYF. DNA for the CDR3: TGCGCCAGCAGCTTCGGTCAGCCCTACGAGCAGTACTTC.

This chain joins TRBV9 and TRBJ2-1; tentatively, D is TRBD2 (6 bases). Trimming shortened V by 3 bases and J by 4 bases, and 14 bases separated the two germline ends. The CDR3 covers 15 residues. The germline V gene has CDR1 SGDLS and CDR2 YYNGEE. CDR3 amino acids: CASSGTGSSYNEQFF. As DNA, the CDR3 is TGTGCCAGCAGCGGAACCGGGAGCTCATACAATGAGCAGTTCTTC.

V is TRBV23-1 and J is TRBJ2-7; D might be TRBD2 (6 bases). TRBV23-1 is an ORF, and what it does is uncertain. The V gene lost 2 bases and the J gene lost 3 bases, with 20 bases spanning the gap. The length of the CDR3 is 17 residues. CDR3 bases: TGCGCCAGCAGTCAACAAGGAGGGTTAGGGACCCTCTACGAGCAGTACTTC. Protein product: CASSQQGGLGTLYEQYF.

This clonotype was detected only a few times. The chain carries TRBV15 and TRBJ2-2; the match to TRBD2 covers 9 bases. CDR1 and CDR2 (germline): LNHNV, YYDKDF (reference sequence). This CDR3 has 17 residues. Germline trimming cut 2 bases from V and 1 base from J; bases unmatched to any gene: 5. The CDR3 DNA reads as TGTGCCACCAGCAGAAGACTAGCGGACCTGAACACCGGGGAGCTGTTTTTT. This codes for CATSRRLADLNTGELFF.

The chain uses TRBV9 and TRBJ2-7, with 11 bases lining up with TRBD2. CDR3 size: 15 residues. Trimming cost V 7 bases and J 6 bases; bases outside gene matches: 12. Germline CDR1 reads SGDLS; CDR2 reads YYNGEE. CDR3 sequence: CASSLETSGMGEQYF. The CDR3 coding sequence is TGTGCCAGCTCACTAGAGACTAGCGGGATGGGCGAGCAGTACTTC.

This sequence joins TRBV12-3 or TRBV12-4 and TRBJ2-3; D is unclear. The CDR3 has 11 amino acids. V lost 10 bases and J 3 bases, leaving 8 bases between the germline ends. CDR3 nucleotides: TGTGCCACCCAGAAGACAGATACGCAGTATTTT. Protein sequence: CATQKTDTQYF.

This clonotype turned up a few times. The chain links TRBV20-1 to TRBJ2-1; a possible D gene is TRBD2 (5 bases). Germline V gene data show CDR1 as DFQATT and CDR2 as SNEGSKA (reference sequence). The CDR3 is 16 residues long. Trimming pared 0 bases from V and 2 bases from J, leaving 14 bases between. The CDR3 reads CSARDPAGETYNEQFF. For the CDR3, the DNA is TGCAGTGCTAGAGATCCCGCCGGGGAGACCTACAATGAGCAGTTCTTC.

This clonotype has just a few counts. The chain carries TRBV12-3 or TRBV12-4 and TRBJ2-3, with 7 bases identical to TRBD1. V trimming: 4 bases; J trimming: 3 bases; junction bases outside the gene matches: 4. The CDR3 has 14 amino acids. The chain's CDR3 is CASSSNRGTDTQYF. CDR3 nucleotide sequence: TGTGCCAGCAGTTCTAACAGGGGAACAGATACGCAGTATTTT.

CDR3 protein: CASSSARVQADYNEQFF. Written as DNA, the CDR3 is TGTGCCAGCAGTTCCGCGCGAGTACAGGCGGACTACAATGAGCAGTTCTTC. The chain combines TRBV6-2 or TRBV6-3 with TRBJ2-1, with D perhaps TRBD1 (5 bases). V gave up 4 bases and J gave up 3 bases, with 19 bases separating them. The V gene's germline CDR1 is MNHEY and CDR2 SVGEGT. The CDR3 loop spans 17 amino acids.

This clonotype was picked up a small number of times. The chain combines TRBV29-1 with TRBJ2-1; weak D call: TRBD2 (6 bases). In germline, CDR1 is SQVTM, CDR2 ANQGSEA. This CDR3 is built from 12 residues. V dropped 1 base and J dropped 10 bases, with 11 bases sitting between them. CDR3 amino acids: CSVEATGVEQFF. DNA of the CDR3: TGCAGCGTTGAAGCTACGGGGGTAGAGCAGTTCTTC.

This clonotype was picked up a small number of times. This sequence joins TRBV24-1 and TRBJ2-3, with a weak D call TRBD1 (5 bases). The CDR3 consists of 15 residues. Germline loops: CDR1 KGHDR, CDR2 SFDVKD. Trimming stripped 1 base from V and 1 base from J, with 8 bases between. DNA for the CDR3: TGTGCCACCAGTGATTTCCAAGGGGGCACAGATACGCAGTATTTT. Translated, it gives CATSDFQGGTDTQYF.

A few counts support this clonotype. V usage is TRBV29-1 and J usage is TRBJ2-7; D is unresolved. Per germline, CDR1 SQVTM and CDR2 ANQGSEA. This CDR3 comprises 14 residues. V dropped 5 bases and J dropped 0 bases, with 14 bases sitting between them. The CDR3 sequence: CSVLSGADSYEQYF. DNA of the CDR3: TGCAGCGTTCTATCCGGCGCCGACTCCTACGAGCAGTACTTC.

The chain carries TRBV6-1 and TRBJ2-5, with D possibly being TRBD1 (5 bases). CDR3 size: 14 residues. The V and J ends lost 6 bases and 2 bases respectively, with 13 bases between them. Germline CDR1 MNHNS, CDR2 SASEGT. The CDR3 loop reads CASRMTAVQETQYF. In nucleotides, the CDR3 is TGTGCCAGCAGGATGACAGCTGTTCAAGAGACCCAGTACTTC.